The 20 T cell receptor beta chains given below trace back to one sample, sequenced in a study of blood T cell repertoires in COVID-19. TCRdb keeps only in-frame clones here, not all; method: immunoSEQ multiplex PCR. The sample shows roughly 670,000 clones, over 80% of them seen only once. Sequenced: peripheral blood. The receptors come from a woman aged 18-35 years with acute or convalescent COVID-19.

The V and J genes are TRBV9 and TRBJ2-2, with 8 bases fitting TRBD1. There are 18 residues in the CDR3. V lost 0 bases to trimming and J lost 0 bases; unmatched junction nucleotides: 7. Germline CDR1 SGDLS, CDR2 YYNGEE. CDR3 residues: CASSVEWTGYPNTGELFF. In nucleotides, the CDR3 is TGTGCCAGCAGCGTAGAATGGACAGGGTACCCGAACACCGGGGAGCTGTTTTTT.

This rearrangement joins TRBV3-1 (or the pseudogene TRBV3-2) to TRBJ2-7, with 7 bases matching TRBD2. CDR3 length: 15 residues. The germline CDR1 and CDR2 sequences are LGHDT and YNNKEL (reference sequence). J lost 1 base, V lost 4 bases, and 7 bases had no gene match. The CDR3 is CASSPPGAGSYEQYF. In DNA, the CDR3 is TGTGCCAGCAGCCCTCCAGGAGCGGGGTCCTACGAGCAGTACTTC.

V is TRBV3-1 (or the pseudogene TRBV3-2) and J is TRBJ2-2; tentatively, D is TRBD2 (6 bases). This CDR3 comprises 15 residues. The germline V gene encodes CDR1 LGHDT and CDR2 YNNKEL (reference sequence). V lost 1 base, J lost 4 bases, and 10 bases lay in between. CDR3 coding DNA: TGTGCCAGCAGCCAAGCGGGGGAGGTCACCGGGGAGCTGTTTTTT. Its protein product is CASSQAGEVTGELFF.

CDR3 coding DNA: TGTGCCAGCAGTCCAATCCTCTATGAAATGAACACTGAAGCTTTCTTT. Its translation: CASSPILYEMNTEAFF. J is TRBJ1-1 and V is TRBV27; D unclear. Germline V gene sequence: CDR1 MNHEY, CDR2 SMNVEV (reference sequence). The CDR3 length is 16 residues. V was clipped by 5 bases and J by 0 bases, with 16 bases between them.

The chain joins TRBV10-2 to TRBJ1-1, with D maybe TRBD1 (6 bases). The CDR3 extends over 14 amino acids. Germline V gives CDR1 WSHSY, CDR2 SAAADI. Trimming left V 6 bases short and J 1 base short, with 12 bases between. The CDR3 loop is CASRPTGQNTEAFF. DNA of the CDR3: TGCGCCAGCAGACCGACAGGCCAGAACACTGAAGCTTTCTTT.

This clone was counted between two and nine times. V and J are TRBV7-8 and TRBJ1-1, with 10 bases that match TRBD1. The germline V gene has CDR1 SGHVS and CDR2 FQNEAQ. The CDR3 sequence is 14 residues long. J gave up 4 bases and V 5 bases, and 4 bases lay outside the gene matches. The DNA for the CDR3 is TGTGCCAGCAGCCCCCGGGACAGGGGCACTGAAGCTTTCTTT. Protein: CASSPRDRGTEAFF.

The chain is built from TRBV6-5 and TRBJ1-1, with no clear D. The V end was cut by 2 bases, the J end by 0 bases, with 4 bases between. This CDR3 has 13 residues. Germline CDR1 is MNHEY and CDR2 is SVGAGI. The CDR3 bases are TGTGCCAGCAGTTACACTATGAACACTGAAGCTTTCTTT. This gives the protein CASSYTMNTEAFF.

This chain uses TRBV5-1 with TRBJ1-2; 9 bases agree with TRBD1. The CDR3 covers 16 residues. Unmatched junction bases numbered 11, after V lost 4 bases and J lost 4 bases. The germline V gene encodes CDR1 SGHRS and CDR2 YFSETQ. CDR3 coding DNA: TGCGCCAGCAGCGGTGACTTGGACAGGGGAGCCTATGGCTACACCTTC. Amino acid sequence: CASSGDLDRGAYGYTF. Variable domain in full (rest from reference TRBV5-1 and TRBJ1-2): KAGVTQTPRYLIKTRGQQVTLSCSPISGHRSVSWYQQTPGQGLQFLFEYFSETQRNKGNFPGRFSGRQFSNSRSEMNVSTLELGDSALYLCASSGDLDRGAYGYTFGSGTRLTVV.

V gene TRBV6-5 combines with J gene TRBJ1-2; 10 positions agree with TRBD1. Losses at the gene ends were 8 bases for V and 9 bases for J; bases not matched to a gene: 15. Germline CDR1 and CDR2: MNHEY and SVGAGI. This CDR3 spans 15 amino acids. In nucleotides, the CDR3 is TGTGCCAGCTCGCCGGGACAGGGGTTTTTGATAAGCTACACCTTC. As protein: CASSPGQGFLISYTF.

The chain combines TRBV10-3 with TRBJ2-3, with D maybe TRBD2 (6 bases). This CDR3 is 15 amino acids long. In germline, CDR1 is ENHRY, CDR2 SYGVKD. Trimming stripped 10 bases from V and 0 bases from J, with 17 bases between. The CDR3 DNA reads as TGTGCCACCTTGGGCGGGGAAGCTAGCACAGATACGCAGTATTTT. It is translated as CATLGGEASTDTQYF.

This chain joins TRBV19 and TRBJ2-2, with 16 bases aligning to TRBD2. Germline CDR1 reads LNHDA; CDR2 reads SQIVND (reference sequence). The CDR3 consists of 18 residues. Germline trimming cut 7 bases from V and 0 bases from J; bases unmatched to any gene: 5. The CDR3 loop is CASMGLAGGLANTGELFF. CDR3 sequence (DNA): TGTGCCAGTATGGGACTAGCGGGGGGGCTTGCGAACACCGGGGAGCTGTTTTTT.

This chain uses TRBV2 with TRBJ2-2, with D perhaps matching TRBD2 (6 bases). CDR1 is SNHLY, CDR2 FYNNEI, per germline. Trimming took off 6 bases at V and 9 bases at J, with 11 bases between the two ends. The CDR3 is made up of 12 amino acids. The CDR3 coding sequence is TGTGCCAGCAGACTTAGCGGTCGGGAGCTGTTTTTT. Residues: CASRLSGRELFF.

V and J are TRBV4-2 and TRBJ2-7, with D unresolved. The V end lost 0 bases, the J end lost 4 bases, and 4 bases lay between the germline ends. The CDR3 spans 12 residues. Germline V gene sequence: CDR1 LGHNA, CDR2 YNFKEQ. The CDR3 region is CASSQEEYEQYF. The CDR3 nucleotides are TGTGCCAGCAGCCAAGAGGAGTACGAGCAGTACTTC.

CDR3 amino acids: CASSLADPGDTEAFF. DNA for the CDR3: TGCGCCAGCAGCTTGGCAGACCCGGGGGACACTGAAGCTTTCTTT. The rearrangement joins TRBV5-1 to TRBJ1-1; possible D gene TRBD1, 5 bases. Germline lookup yields CDR1 SGHRS and CDR2 YFSETQ. The CDR3 is made up of 15 amino acids. Trimming stripped 0 bases from V and 3 bases from J, with 12 bases between.

V is TRBV19 and J is TRBJ1-5, with D possibly matching TRBD1 (5 bases). The CDR3 runs to 16 residues. Germline CDR1 and CDR2: LNHDA and SQIVND (reference sequence). Trimming stripped 0 bases from V and 8 bases from J, with 17 bases between. The CDR3 loop is CASSIEGGGGWEPQHF. For the CDR3, the DNA is TGTGCCAGTAGTATAGAGGGCGGCGGGGGATGGGAGCCCCAGCATTTT. Together with reference TRBV19 and TRBJ1-5, the CDR3 gives the full variable domain: DGGITQSPKYLFRKEGQNVTLSCEQNLNHDAMYWYRQDPGQGLRLIYYSQIVNDFQKGDIAEGYSVSREKKESFPLTVTSAQKNPTAFYLCASSIEGGGGWEPQHFGDGTRLSIL.

CDR3 sequence reads: CASSVHGTGVGEKLFF. For the CDR3, the DNA is TGTGCCAGCAGCGTACACGGGACAGGGGTAGGGGAAAAACTGTTTTTT. This chain uses TRBV9 with TRBJ1-4; TRBD1 agrees at 10 bases. Germline assignment: CDR1 SGDLS and CDR2 YYNGEE. Losses at the gene ends were 1 base for V and 8 bases for J; bases not matched to a gene: 8. The CDR3 has 16 amino acids.

This clone was found a few times. The chain recombines TRBV19 with TRBJ2-7; D is possibly TRBD2 (5 bases). The CDR3 is 14 amino acids. Germline V gives CDR1 LNHDA, CDR2 SQIVND (reference sequence). The V gene lost 4 bases and the J gene lost 2 bases, with 12 bases spanning the gap. In DNA form, the CDR3 reads TGTGCCAGTAGTACCCTAGCTGACGCCTACGAGCAGTACTTC. It encodes CASSTLADAYEQYF.

The rearrangement links TRBV27 to TRBJ2-1; 7 bases fit TRBD1. CDR1 is MNHEY, CDR2 SMNVEV, per germline (reference sequence). CDR3 length: 16 amino acids. J gave up 1 base and V 5 bases, and 8 bases lay outside the gene matches. This CDR3 is CASSSPGTESYNEQFF. The DNA of the CDR3 is TGTGCCAGCAGTAGCCCGGGGACAGAATCCTACAATGAGCAGTTCTTC.

The CDR3 is CASSLTGSYNSPLHF. The DNA of the CDR3 is TGTGCCAGCAGCCTGACAGGTTCCTATAATTCACCCCTCCACTTT. The rearrangement joins TRBV6-5 to TRBJ1-6, with D possibly matching TRBD1 (6 bases). V shed 6 bases and J shed 1 base, with 10 bases lying between them. This CDR3 is built from 15 residues. Germline V CDR1 and CDR2: MNHEY, SVGAGI.

This chain connects TRBV5-1 to TRBJ1-4; the match to TRBD1 covers 8 bases. V lost 0 bases and J lost 11; bases outside the gene matches: 3. The CDR3 is made up of 13 amino acids. Germline values: CDR1 SGHRS, CDR2 YFSETQ. The CDR3 DNA follows: TGCGCCAGCAGCTTGGAGGACAGGGTGAAACTGTTTTTT. It codes for CASSLEDRVKLFF.